A selection of T cell receptor beta chains follows, all from one sample in a study of T cell responses to AZD1222 COVID-19 vaccine. Generated by immunoSEQ multiplex PCR, the TCRdb table keeps only in-frame clones and is missing some. The data contain approximately 80,000 clones, approximately 90% of them seen just once; the ten biggest clones take up about 3.5%. The source material was peripheral blood, sampled 28 days after the second AZD1222 dose. Receptor source: an adult who received the AZD1222 COVID-19 vaccine. CDR3s include the opening cysteine and the closing phenylalanine or tryptophan. A D gene is named only where the DNA matches it firmly.

j_call,d_call,v_call,cdr3_aa
TRBJ2-3,.,TRBV5-8,CASSLRDTQYF
TRBJ2-3,.,TRBV11-3,CASSLGRFDTQYF
TRBJ1-2,.,TRBV7-8,CASSLGVTEILYGYTF
TRBJ2-7,.,TRBV5-1,CASSATGDIREQYF
TRBJ1-5,.,TRBV27,CASSFGVGNQPQHF
TRBJ2-7,TRBD2,TRBV11-3,CASSLVSGRGYEQYF
TRBJ2-3,TRBD1,TRBV7-9,CASSLDREADTQYF
TRBJ2-1,TRBD2,TRBV9,CASSTTSGRALGEQFF
TRBJ1-5,.,TRBV6-5,CASCRDTQPQHF
TRBJ1-4,TRBD1,TRBV4-1,CASSQGSGGPDNEKLFF
TRBJ1-1,.,TRBV5-1,CASSLMIENTEAFF
TRBJ1-5,.,TRBV6-1,CASSGPQQHSNQPQHF
TRBJ2-5,TRBD2,TRBV10-1,CASDPGGEQETQYF
TRBJ2-7,.,TRBV7-8,CASSLEAILSYEQYF
TRBJ2-1,.,TRBV9,CASSPQGNEQFF
TRBJ2-7,TRBD1,TRBV5-1,CASSLRGQGDLRSSYEQYF
TRBJ2-7,.,TRBV11-2,CASSLFGFDEQYF
TRBJ1-2,.,TRBV6-4,CASSDGPSDRVYTF
TRBJ2-3,TRBD2,TRBV6-2/TRBV6-3,CASSSSLAGGFDTQYF
TRBJ2-7,.,TRBV6-4,CASSSPGTNHEQYF
TRBJ2-5,.,TRBV27,CASSGGSDRQETQYF
TRBJ2-1,TRBD2,TRBV7-3,CASSLSPGLGNEQFF
TRBJ2-2,TRBD2,TRBV11-2,CASSWTGLAGTGELFF
TRBJ1-1,.,TRBV11-1,CASSLDRSHTEAFF
TRBJ2-1,TRBD2,TRBV2,CASSEGTSGYNEQFF
TRBJ2-4,TRBD2,TRBV30,CAQRGDLGGNIQYF
TRBJ1-1,TRBD1,TRBV30,CAWSLGQDNTEAFF
TRBJ1-3,.,TRBV4-2,CASGDTGLGGNTIYF
TRBJ2-1,.,TRBV6-1,CASSETATSYNEQFF
TRBJ2-1,TRBD2,TRBV7-8,CASSKHPSGGANEQFF
TRBJ2-2,.,TRBV4-1,CASSQGGWGLFF
TRBJ2-7,.,TRBV9,CASSSYSYEQYF
TRBJ2-3,.,TRBV24-1,CATSDWGGITDTQYF
TRBJ2-2,TRBD1,TRBV5-1,CASSLPGTANTGELFF
TRBJ2-3,TRBD2,TRBV14,CASSSRLAGVLDTQYF
TRBJ1-5,.,TRBV3-1/TRBV3-2,CASSRWGANQPQHF
TRBJ1-5,.,TRBV4-1,CASSQDPLRGQQPQHF
TRBJ2-7,.,TRBV7-3,CASSLSGGQYEQYF
TRBJ2-1,.,TRBV29-1,CSVGGARNEQFF
TRBJ2-1,TRBD2,TRBV7-3,CASSLWLAGPREQFF
TRBJ1-1,.,TRBV7-6,CASSLGGAGNTEAFF
TRBJ2-7,.,TRBV5-1,CASSSEGYEQYF
TRBJ1-1,.,TRBV6-5,CASSYSRRQGGAFF
TRBJ1-1,.,TRBV7-9,CASSIGGNTEAFF
TRBJ2-2,TRBD2,TRBV5-1,CASGERESTGELFF
TRBJ2-3,TRBD2,TRBV5-4,CASSLLGTSGRDTQYF
TRBJ2-7,.,TRBV7-9,CASSQQGSDEQYF
TRBJ1-3,.,TRBV6-5,CASLETGDTIYF
TRBJ1-2,.,TRBV20-1,CSARFRYGYTF
TRBJ1-4,.,TRBV4-1,CASSQDGNGAGEKLFF
TRBJ1-2,.,TRBV6-1,CASSVGTFYSNYGYTF
TRBJ2-3,TRBD1,TRBV11-3,CASSLGQGVDTQYF
TRBJ1-6,.,TRBV5-8,CASSPRQNSPLHF
TRBJ2-2,TRBD1,TRBV28,CASSFWDSYGELFF
TRBJ1-1,.,TRBV7-2,CASSLAPGSTEAFF